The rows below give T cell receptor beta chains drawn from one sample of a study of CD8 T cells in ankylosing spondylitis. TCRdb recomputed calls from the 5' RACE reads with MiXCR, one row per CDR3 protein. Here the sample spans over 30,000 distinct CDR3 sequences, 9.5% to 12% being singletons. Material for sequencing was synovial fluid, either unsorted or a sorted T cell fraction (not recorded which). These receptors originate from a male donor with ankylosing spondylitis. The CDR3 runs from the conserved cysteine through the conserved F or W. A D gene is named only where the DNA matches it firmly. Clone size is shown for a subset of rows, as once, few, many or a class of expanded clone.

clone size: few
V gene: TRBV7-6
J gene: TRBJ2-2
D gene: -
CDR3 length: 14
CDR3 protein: CASSLAGLTGELFF
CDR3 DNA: TGTGCCAGCAGCTTAGCGGGACTCACCGGGGAGCTGTTTTTT

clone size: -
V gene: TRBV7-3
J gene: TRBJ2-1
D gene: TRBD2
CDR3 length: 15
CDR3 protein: CASSRTSGRHNEQFF
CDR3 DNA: TGTGCCAGCAGCCGAACTAGCGGGAGACACAATGAGCAGTTCTTC

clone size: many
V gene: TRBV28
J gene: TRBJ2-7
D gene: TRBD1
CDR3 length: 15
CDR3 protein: CASSFSGQGSYEQYF
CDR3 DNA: TGTGCCAGCAGTTTCAGTGGACAGGGCTCCTACGAGCAGTACTTC

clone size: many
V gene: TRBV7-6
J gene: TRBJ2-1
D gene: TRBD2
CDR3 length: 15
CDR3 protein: CASSLGTSGSTEQFF
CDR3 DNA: TGTGCCAGCAGTCTAGGGACTAGCGGGAGTACTGAGCAGTTCTTC

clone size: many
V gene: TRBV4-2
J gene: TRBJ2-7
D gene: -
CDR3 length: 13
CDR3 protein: CASSPGVWGEQYF
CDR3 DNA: TGTGCCAGCAGCCCCGGTGTCTGGGGCGAGCAGTACTTC

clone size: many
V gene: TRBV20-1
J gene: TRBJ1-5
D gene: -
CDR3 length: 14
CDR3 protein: CSARSQGPGQPQHF
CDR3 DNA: TGCAGTGCTAGGAGTCAGGGCCCAGGTCAGCCCCAGCATTTT

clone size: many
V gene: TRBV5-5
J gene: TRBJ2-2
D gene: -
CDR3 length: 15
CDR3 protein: CASSLRQANTGELFF
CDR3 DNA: TGTGCCAGCAGCTTGCGTCAGGCTAACACCGGGGAGCTGTTTTTT

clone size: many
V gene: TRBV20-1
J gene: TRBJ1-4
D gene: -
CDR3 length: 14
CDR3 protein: CSAESTDTNEKLFF
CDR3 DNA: TGCAGTGCGGAATCCACAGATACGAATGAAAAACTGTTTTTT

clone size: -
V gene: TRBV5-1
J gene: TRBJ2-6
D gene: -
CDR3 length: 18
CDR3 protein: CASSLVQGMSSGANVLTF
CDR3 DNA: TGCGCCAGCAGCTTGGTCCAGGGGATGAGCTCTGGGGCCAACGTCCTGACTTTC

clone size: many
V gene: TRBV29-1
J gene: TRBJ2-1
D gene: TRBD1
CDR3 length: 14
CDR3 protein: CSVERGQGRDEQFF
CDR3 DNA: TGCAGCGTTGAACGTGGACAGGGGAGGGATGAGCAGTTCTTC

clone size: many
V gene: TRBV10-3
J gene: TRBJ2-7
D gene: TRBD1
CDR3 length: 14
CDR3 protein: CAIQNRDRGHEQYF
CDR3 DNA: TGTGCCATACAGAACCGGGACAGGGGCCACGAGCAGTACTTC

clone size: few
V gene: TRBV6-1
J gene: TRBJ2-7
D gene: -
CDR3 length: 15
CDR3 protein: CASFLSASRAGEQYF
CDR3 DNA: TGTGCCAGCTTCCTCTCGGCTAGCCGAGCGGGCGAGCAGTACTTC

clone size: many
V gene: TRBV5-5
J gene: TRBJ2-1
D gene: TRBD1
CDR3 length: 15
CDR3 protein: CASSFWDRGFDEQFF
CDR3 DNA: TGTGCCAGCAGCTTCTGGGACAGGGGTTTCGATGAGCAGTTCTTC

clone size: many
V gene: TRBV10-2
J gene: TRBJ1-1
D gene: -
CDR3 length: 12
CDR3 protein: CASSRANTEAFF
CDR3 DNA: TGCGCCAGCAGTCGTGCGAACACTGAAGCTTTCTTT

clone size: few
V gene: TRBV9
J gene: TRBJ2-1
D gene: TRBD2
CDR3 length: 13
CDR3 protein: CASSKTSGSGQFF
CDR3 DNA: TGTGCCAGCAGCAAAACTAGCGGGAGTGGGCAGTTCTTC

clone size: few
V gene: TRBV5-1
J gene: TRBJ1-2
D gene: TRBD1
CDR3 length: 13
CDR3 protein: CASSSGQYYGYTF
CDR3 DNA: TGCGCCAGCAGCTCGGGACAGTACTATGGCTACACCTTC

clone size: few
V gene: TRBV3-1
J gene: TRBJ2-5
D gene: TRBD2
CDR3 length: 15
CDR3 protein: CASSQDPGLAGSQYF
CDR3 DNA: TGTGCCAGCAGCCAAGACCCGGGACTAGCGGGATCCCAGTACTTC

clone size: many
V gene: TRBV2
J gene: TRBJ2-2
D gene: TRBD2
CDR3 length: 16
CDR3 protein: CASRSSTSGSTGELFF
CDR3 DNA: TGTGCCAGCAGATCATCGACTAGCGGGTCCACCGGGGAGCTGTTTTTT

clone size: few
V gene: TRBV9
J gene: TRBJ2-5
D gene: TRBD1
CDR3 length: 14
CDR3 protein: CASSVGAGGQTQYF
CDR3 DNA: TGTGCCAGCAGCGTAGGAGCAGGGGGTCAGACCCAGTACTTC

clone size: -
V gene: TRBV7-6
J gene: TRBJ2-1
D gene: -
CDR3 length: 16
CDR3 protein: CASSPVARGFYNEQFF
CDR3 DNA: TGTGCCAGCAGCCCCGTAGCCCGGGGCTTCTACAATGAGCAGTTCTTC

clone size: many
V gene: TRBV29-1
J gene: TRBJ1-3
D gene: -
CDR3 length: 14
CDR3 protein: CSVEEAGIGNTIYF
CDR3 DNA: TGCAGCGTTGAAGAGGCCGGGATCGGAAACACCATATATTTT

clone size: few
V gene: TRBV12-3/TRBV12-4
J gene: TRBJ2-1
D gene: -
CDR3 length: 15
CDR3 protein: CASSSPTVPYNEQFF
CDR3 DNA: TGTGCCAGCAGTTCACCGACGGTTCCCTACAATGAGCAGTTCTTC

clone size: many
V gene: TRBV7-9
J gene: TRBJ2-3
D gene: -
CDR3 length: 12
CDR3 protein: CASSPGGDTQYF
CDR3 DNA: TGTGCCAGCAGCCCCGGGGGAGATACGCAGTATTTT

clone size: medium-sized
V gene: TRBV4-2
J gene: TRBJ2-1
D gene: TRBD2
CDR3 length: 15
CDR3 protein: CASSRGTSGDNEQFF
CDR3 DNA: TGTGCCAGCAGCCGCGGGACTAGCGGAGACAATGAGCAGTTCTTC

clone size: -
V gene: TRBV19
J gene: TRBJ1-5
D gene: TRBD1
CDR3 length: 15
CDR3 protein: CASSAGTATNQPQHF
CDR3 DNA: TGTGCCAGTAGCGCCGGGACAGCTACAAATCAGCCCCAGCATTTT

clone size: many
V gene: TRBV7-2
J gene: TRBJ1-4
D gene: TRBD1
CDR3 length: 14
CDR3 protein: CASSLGQTDQKLFF
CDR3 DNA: TGTGCCAGCAGCCTGGGACAGACCGATCAAAAACTGTTTTTT

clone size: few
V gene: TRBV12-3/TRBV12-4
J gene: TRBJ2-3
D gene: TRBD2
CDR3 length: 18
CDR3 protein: CASSLSVSAGGPSDTQYF
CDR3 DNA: TGTGCCAGCAGTTTAAGCGTATCGGCGGGAGGGCCCTCAGATACGCAGTATTTT

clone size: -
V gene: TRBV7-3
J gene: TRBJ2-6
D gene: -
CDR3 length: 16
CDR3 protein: CASSLPTVTGANVLTF
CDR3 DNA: TGTGCCAGCAGCCTTCCGACGGTCACTGGGGCCAACGTCCTGACTTTC

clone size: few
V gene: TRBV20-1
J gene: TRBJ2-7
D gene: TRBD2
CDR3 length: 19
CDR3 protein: CSAKSTPGAPGLADYEQYF
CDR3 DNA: TGCAGTGCCAAGTCCACTCCAGGGGCCCCGGGACTAGCGGACTACGAGCAGTACTTC

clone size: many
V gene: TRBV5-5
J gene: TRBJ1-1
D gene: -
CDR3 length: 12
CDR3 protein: CASTQGGTEAFF
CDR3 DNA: TGTGCCAGCACACAGGGTGGGACTGAAGCTTTCTTT

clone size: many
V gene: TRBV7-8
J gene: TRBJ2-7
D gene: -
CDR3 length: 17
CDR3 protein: CASSPPNQGLIPYEQYF
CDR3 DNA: TGTGCCAGCAGCCCCCCCAATCAGGGACTGATCCCCTACGAGCAGTACTTC

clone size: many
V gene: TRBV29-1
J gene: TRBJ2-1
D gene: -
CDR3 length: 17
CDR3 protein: CSVTVRMRTSSYNEQFF
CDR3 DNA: TGCAGCGTTACCGTCCGAATGAGGACCAGCTCCTACAATGAGCAGTTCTTC

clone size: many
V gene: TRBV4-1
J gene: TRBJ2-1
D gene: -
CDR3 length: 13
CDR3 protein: CASSQDPGHEQFF
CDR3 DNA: TGCGCCAGCAGCCAAGATCCCGGGCATGAGCAGTTCTTC

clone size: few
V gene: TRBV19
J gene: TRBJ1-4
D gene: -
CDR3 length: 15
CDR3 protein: CASSIGTATNEKLFF
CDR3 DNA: TGTGCCAGTAGTATCGGGACTGCAACTAATGAAAAACTGTTTTTT

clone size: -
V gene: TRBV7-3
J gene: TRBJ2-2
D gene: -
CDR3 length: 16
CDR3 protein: CASSPRKGRNTGELFF
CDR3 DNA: TGTGCCAGCAGCCCCAGGAAAGGAAGGAACACCGGGGAGCTGTTTTTT

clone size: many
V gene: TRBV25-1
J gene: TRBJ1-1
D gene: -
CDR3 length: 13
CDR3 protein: CASSDRGWNEAFF
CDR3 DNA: TGTGCCAGCAGTGACCGGGGGTGGAATGAAGCTTTCTTT

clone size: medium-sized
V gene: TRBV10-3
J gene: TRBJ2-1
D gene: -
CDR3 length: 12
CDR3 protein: CAISEIVNEQFF
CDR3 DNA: TGTGCCATCAGTGAAATTGTAAATGAGCAGTTCTTC

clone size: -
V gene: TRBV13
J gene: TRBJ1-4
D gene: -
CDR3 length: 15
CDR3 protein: CASSLGCCYNEKLFF
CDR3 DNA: TGTGCCAGCAGCTTAGGGTGCTGCTATAATGAAAAACTGTTTTTT

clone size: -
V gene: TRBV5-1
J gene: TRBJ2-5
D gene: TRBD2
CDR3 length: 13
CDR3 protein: CASSPGGQETQYF
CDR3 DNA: TGCGCCAGCAGCCCGGGGGGTCAAGAGACCCAGTACTTC

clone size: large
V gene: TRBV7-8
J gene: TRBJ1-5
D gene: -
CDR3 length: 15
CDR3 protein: CASSLERGPSQPQHF
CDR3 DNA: TGTGCCAGCAGCCTTGAACGGGGGCCGAGTCAGCCCCAGCATTTT

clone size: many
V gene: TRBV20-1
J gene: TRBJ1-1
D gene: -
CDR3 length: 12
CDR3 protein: CSAREGFPEAFF
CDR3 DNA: TGCAGTGCTAGAGAAGGGTTCCCCGAAGCTTTCTTT

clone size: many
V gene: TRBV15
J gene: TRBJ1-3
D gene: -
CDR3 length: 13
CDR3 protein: CATSGRYGNTIYF
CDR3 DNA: TGTGCCACCAGCGGGCGGTATGGAAACACCATATATTTT

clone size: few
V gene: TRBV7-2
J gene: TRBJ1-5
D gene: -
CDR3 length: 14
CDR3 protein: CASSSRVGNQPQHF
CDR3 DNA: TGTGCCAGCAGCTCCAGGGTAGGCAATCAGCCCCAGCATTTT

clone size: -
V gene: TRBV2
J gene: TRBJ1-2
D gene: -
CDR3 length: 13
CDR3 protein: CASRLGLNYGYTF
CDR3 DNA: TGTGCCAGCAGGCTGGGACTTAACTATGGCTACACCTTC

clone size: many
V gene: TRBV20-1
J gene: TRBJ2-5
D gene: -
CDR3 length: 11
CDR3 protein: CSAIGQETQYF
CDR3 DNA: TGCAGTGCTATTGGACAAGAGACCCAGTACTTC

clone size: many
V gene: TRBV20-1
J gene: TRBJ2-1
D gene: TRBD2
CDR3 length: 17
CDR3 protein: CSARGTSGSNSYNEQFF
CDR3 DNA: TGCAGTGCTAGGGGAACTAGCGGGAGCAACTCCTACAATGAGCAGTTCTTC

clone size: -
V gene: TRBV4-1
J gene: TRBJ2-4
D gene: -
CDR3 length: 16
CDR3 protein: CASSQDRLLDKNIQYF
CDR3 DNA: TGCGCCAGCAGCCAAGATAGGCTCCTCGACAAAAACATTCAGTACTTC

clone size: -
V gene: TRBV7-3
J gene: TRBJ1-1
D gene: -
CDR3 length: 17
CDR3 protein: CASSLRGRGGVNTEAFF
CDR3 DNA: TGTGCCAGCAGCTTAAGGGGTCGTGGTGGGGTGAACACTGAAGCTTTCTTT

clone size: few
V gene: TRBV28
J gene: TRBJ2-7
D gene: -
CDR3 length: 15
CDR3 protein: CASTPLQGHPYEQYF
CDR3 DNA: TGTGCCAGCACACCATTACAGGGCCACCCCTACGAGCAGTACTTC

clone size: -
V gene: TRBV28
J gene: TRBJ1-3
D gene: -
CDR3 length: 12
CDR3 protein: CASSSPGATIYF
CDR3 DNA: TGTGCCAGCAGTTCCCCCGGGGCCACCATATATTTT

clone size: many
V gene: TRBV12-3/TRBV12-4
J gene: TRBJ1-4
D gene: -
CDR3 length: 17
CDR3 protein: CASSSPRDTPNNEKLFF
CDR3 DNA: TGTGCCAGCAGTTCTCCCCGGGACACCCCAAATAATGAAAAACTGTTTTTT

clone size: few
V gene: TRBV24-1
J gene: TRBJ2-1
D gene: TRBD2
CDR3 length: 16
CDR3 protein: CATSDTLAGGYNEQFF
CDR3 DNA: TGTGCCACCAGTGACACACTAGCGGGAGGGTACAATGAGCAGTTCTTC

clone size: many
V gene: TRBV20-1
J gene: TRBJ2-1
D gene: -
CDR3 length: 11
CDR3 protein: CSARKVSEQFF
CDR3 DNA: TGCAGTGCTAGAAAGGTCTCCGAGCAGTTCTTC

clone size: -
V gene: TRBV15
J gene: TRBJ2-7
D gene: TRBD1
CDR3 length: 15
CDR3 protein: CATSRIPGQGYEQYF
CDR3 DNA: TGTGCCACCAGCAGAATTCCGGGACAGGGCTACGAGCAGTACTTC

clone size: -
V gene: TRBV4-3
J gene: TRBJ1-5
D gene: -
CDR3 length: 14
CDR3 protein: CASSPSTGNQPQHF
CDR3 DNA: TGCGCCAGCAGCCCCTCTACCGGCAATCAGCCCCAGCATTTT

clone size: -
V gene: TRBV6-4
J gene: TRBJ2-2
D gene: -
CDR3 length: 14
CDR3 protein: CASSAGGSTGELFF
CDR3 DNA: TGTGCCAGCAGCGCCGGGGGCAGCACCGGGGAGCTGTTTTTT

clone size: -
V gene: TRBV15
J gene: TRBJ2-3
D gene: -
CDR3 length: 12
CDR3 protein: CATRREGDTQYF
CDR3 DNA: TGTGCCACCAGGCGAGAGGGGGATACGCAGTATTTT